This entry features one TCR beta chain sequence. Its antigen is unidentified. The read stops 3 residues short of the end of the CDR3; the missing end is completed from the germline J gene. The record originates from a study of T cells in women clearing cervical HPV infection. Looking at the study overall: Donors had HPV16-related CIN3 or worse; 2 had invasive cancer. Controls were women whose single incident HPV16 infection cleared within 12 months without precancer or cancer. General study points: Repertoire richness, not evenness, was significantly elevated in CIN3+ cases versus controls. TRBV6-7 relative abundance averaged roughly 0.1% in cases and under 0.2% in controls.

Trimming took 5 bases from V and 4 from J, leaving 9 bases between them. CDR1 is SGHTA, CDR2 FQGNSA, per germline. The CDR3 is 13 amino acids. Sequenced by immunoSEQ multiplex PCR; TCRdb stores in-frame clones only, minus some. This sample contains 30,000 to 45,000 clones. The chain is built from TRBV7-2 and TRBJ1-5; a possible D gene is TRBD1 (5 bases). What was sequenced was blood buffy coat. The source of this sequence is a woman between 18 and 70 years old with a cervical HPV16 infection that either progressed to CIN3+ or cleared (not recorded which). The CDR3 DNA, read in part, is TGTGCCAGCAGCGTTAGACAGAATCAGCCC. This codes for CASSVRQNQP. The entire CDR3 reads CASSVRQNQPQHF.